This T cell receptor (beta chain) appears in the sequencing data of a study of blood T cells in healthy people across ages. Study context: About one barcoded beta molecule was captured per two T cells (by template switching).

Germline CDR1 reads KGHSY; CDR2 reads FQNENV. V was trimmed by 4 bases and J by 4 bases, leaving 16 bases between them. The CDR3 length is 15 residues. A second roughly 6 to 12 cycle PCR used barcoded and J-beta primers. One entry per CDR3 protein results from TCRdb running MiXCR on the 5' RACE reads. The sample records roughly 560,000 distinct CDR3 sequences, approximately 25% being singletons. The sample was also reused in another study, on T cells of mothers and their children. From that paper: Input to cDNA synthesis comprised all extracted RNA, at a ratio of around 1.6 ug per 15 ul. Among related mother-child pairs, overlap was slightly higher than in unrelated pairs, though not significantly.

This TCR was recovered from a boy between 10 and 17 years old in good health. Sample: blood. V gene TRBV16 combines with J gene TRBJ1-1; tentatively, D is TRBD1 (5 bases). The CDR3 protein is CASSPSPGKGTEAFF. CDR3 DNA: TGTGCCAGCAGCCCTAGCCCAGGGAAGGGCACTGAAGCTTTCTTT.